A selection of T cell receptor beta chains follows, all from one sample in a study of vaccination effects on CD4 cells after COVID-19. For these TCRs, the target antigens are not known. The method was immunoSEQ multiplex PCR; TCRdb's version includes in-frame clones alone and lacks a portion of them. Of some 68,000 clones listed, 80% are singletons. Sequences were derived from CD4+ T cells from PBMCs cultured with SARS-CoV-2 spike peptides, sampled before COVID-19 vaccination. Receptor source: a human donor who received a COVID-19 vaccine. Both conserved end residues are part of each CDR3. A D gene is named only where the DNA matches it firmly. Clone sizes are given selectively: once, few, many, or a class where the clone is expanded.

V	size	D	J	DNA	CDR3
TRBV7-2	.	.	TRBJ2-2	TGTGCCAGCAGCTTACGTCTACAGGGAGGAACCGGGGAGCTGTTTTTT	CASSLRLQGGTGELFF
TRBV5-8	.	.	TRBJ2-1	TGTGCCAGCCCTGCGGGTCCCGGAAGGGAGATTGGCTACAATGAGCAGTTCTTC	CASPAGPGREIGYNEQFF
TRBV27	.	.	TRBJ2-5	TGTGCCTCAGCTTCTGGGGGCGGGCCAGAGACCCAGTACTTC	CASASGGGPETQYF
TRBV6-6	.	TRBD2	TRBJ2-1	TGTGCCAGCAGTTACCGGACTAGCGGGGGTTATGAGCAGTTCTTC	CASSYRTSGGYEQFF
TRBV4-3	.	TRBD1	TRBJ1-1	TGCGCCAGCAGCCAGAGGACAGGTGAAGCTTTCTTT	CASSQRTGEAFF
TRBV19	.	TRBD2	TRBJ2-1	TGTGCCAGCCGGACTAGCGGGGGAGTAGACAATGAGCAGTTCTTC	CASRTSGGVDNEQFF
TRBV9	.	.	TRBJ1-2	TGTGCCAGCAGCGGGGTTGACAGGACACCTAACTATGGCTACACCTTC	CASSGVDRTPNYGYTF
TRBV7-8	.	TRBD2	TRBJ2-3	TGTGCCAGCAGCTTAGTCGGGAGCGGGGGGCAAAATACGCAGTATTTT	CASSLVGSGGQNTQYF
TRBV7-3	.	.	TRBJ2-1	TGTGCCAGCAGCCCCCTCAAGGGCAGCCTCTACAATGAGCAGTTCTTC	CASSPLKGSLYNEQFF
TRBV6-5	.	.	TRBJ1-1	TGTGCCAGCAGCCCCATCAGGCAGGGGAACACTGAAGCTTTCTTT	CASSPIRQGNTEAFF
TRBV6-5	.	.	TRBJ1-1	TGTGCCAGCATTAAACCCGGGAGGGTCCATGAAGCTTTCTTT	CASIKPGRVHEAFF
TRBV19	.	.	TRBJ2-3	TGTGCCAGTAGTATAATGCTAAGACCAGATACGCAGTATTTT	CASSIMLRPDTQYF
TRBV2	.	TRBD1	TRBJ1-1	TGTGCCAGCACCCGGACAGGAGTACCTACAAACACTGAAGCTTTCTTT	CASTRTGVPTNTEAFF
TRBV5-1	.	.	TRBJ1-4	TGCGCCAGCAGCTTGGGCGTATCCACTGGCACTAATGAAAAACTGTTTTTT	CASSLGVSTGTNEKLFF
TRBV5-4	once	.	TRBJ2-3	TGTGCCAGCAGCCAGATCCGGGACAAGCAGTATTTT	CASSQIRDKQYF
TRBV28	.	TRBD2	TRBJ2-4	TGTGCCAGCAGCGGGGGGGCAGGGGCCAAAAACATTCAGTACTTC	CASSGGAGAKNIQYF
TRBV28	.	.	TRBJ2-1	TGTGCCAGCAGCTCAGGGGGGGCAGGGAGGCATGAGCAGTTCTTC	CASSSGGAGRHEQFF
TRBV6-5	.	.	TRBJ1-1	TGTGCCAGCAGTCCCGATCGTAGCCCGAACACTGAAGCTTTCTTT	CASSPDRSPNTEAFF
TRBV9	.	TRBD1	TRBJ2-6	TGTGCCAGCAGCCTCCTGGGACAGGGTAACTCTGGGGCCAACGTCCTGACTTTC	CASSLLGQGNSGANVLTF
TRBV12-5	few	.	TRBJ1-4	TGTGCTAGTGGTTTACGAGGGGATGAAAAACTGTTTTTT	CASGLRGDEKLFF
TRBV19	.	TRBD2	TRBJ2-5	TGTGCCAGTTCCCCCGGGACTAACAATCAAGAGACCCAGTACTTC	CASSPGTNNQETQYF
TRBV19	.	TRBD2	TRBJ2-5	TGTGCCAGTAGTATTAATCTAGCGGGGGGGCTCGAGACCCAGTACTTC	CASSINLAGGLETQYF
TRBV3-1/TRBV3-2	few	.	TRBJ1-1	TGTGCCAGCAGCCAATACGGGACACCTGAAGCTTTCTTT	CASSQYGTPEAFF
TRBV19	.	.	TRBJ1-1	TGTGCCAGTACTCAGGGGAGGAGCACTGAAGCTTTCTTT	CASTQGRSTEAFF
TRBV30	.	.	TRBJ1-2	TGTGCCTGGGGGGGACGGGGGGCCAACTATGGCTACACCTTC	CAWGGRGANYGYTF
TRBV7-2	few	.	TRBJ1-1	TGTGCCAGCAGCACCAGGGCAGCGAACACTGAAGCTTTCTTT	CASSTRAANTEAFF
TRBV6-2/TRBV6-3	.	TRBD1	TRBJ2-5	TGTGCCAGCAGTTACCGACAGGGGGCGGGGGAGACCCAGTACTTC	CASSYRQGAGETQYF
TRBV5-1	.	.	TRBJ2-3	TGCGCCAGCAGCTTGGCGGGGGATCCCACAGATACGCAGTATTTT	CASSLAGDPTDTQYF